This is a list of T cell receptor beta chains from one sample in a study of shared clonotypes between healthy human individuals. Profiling relied on immunoSEQ multiplex PCR, and the TCRdb table lists in-frame clones only, not all of them. The profile covers about 2 million clones, with 90% to 95% appearing a single time and about 0.13% taken by the ten largest. Input material: naive CD4+ T cells sorted from blood. These receptors were taken from a man aged 18 to 29 in good health. CDR3s include the opening cysteine and the closing phenylalanine or tryptophan. Each record gives: J gene, D gene, V gene, clone size, CDR3 protein, CDR3 DNA. D genes are given only for firm matches. Size is omitted from some rows. Given values are once, few, many or a class for expanded clones.

j_call: TRBJ1-1
d_call: TRBD1
v_call: TRBV28
clone_size: -
cdr3_aa: CASRAGTENTEAFF
cdr3_nt: TGTGCCAGCAGGGCCGGGACAGAGAACACTGAAGCTTTCTTT

j_call: TRBJ2-5
d_call: -
v_call: TRBV6-5
clone_size: -
cdr3_aa: CASSYGRLEETQYF
cdr3_nt: TGTGCCAGCAGTTATGGGCGACTCGAAGAGACCCAGTACTTC

j_call: TRBJ2-5
d_call: -
v_call: TRBV27
clone_size: -
cdr3_aa: CASSPNTALGTQYF
cdr3_nt: TGTGCCAGCAGTCCAAACACGGCTTTGGGGACCCAGTACTTC

j_call: TRBJ2-1
d_call: TRBD2
v_call: TRBV7-2
clone_size: many
cdr3_aa: CASSLGGSGSYEQFF
cdr3_nt: TGTGCCAGCAGCTTAGGGGGAAGCGGGAGCTATGAGCAGTTCTTC

j_call: TRBJ1-5
d_call: -
v_call: TRBV21-1
clone_size: -
cdr3_aa: CASSKGRLNQPQHF
cdr3_nt: TGTGCCAGCAGCAAGGGGCGGCTTAATCAGCCCCAGCATTTT

j_call: TRBJ1-1
d_call: TRBD1
v_call: TRBV5-1
clone_size: many
cdr3_aa: CASSRGQGGTEAFF
cdr3_nt: TGCGCCAGCAGCCGAGGACAGGGAGGCACTGAAGCTTTCTTT

j_call: TRBJ1-2
d_call: -
v_call: TRBV10-2
clone_size: -
cdr3_aa: CASSEPGQPNYGYTF
cdr3_nt: TGCGCCAGCAGTGAGCCAGGACAGCCTAACTATGGCTACACCTTC

j_call: TRBJ2-3
d_call: -
v_call: TRBV5-1
clone_size: -
cdr3_aa: CASSSTTDTQYF
cdr3_nt: TGCGCCAGCAGCTCCACTACAGATACGCAGTATTTT

j_call: TRBJ2-2
d_call: TRBD1
v_call: TRBV5-1
clone_size: -
cdr3_aa: CASSLRQGAGELFF
cdr3_nt: TGCGCCAGCAGCTTGAGGCAGGGGGCTGGGGAGCTGTTTTTT

j_call: TRBJ2-5
d_call: TRBD1
v_call: TRBV4-1
clone_size: -
cdr3_aa: CASSQGDSQETQYF
cdr3_nt: TGCGCCAGCAGCCAAGGGGACAGTCAAGAGACCCAGTACTTC

j_call: TRBJ2-7
d_call: TRBD2
v_call: TRBV2
clone_size: -
cdr3_aa: CASSDTSGSREQYF
cdr3_nt: TGTGCCAGCAGCGACACTAGCGGGAGTCGGGAGCAGTACTTC